A single sample gave rise to the 2 T cell receptor beta chains below, sequenced in a study of shared T cell receptors in the human thymus. Libraries were prepared by immunoSEQ multiplex PCR; TCRdb keeps only in-frame clonotypes and omits some of them. The data contain roughly 560,000 clones, 70% to 80% of them singletons. These data also featured in a second study, about human thymus T cells.

Material: thymocytes. The source of these receptors is a boy under two years old with a congenital heart defect.

This chain connects TRBV5-1 to TRBJ2-1; 8 positions match TRBD2. V trimming: 0 bases; J trimming: 4 bases; junction bases outside the gene matches: 18. CDR3 length: 20 residues. Germline CDR1 reads SGHRS; CDR2 reads YFSETQ. The DNA of the CDR3 is TGCGCCAGCAGCTTGGTCCCGAGGGGGAGCGGGAGTGTAGTTTACAATGAGCAGTTCTTC. It yields the protein CASSLVPRGSGSVVYNEQFF.

V gene TRBV25-1 combines with J gene TRBJ2-1, with 9 bases aligning to TRBD2. V shed 2 bases, J shed 12 bases, and the junction held 17 bases outside the gene matches. This CDR3 spans 17 amino acids. The germline gives CDR1 MGHDK, CDR2 SYGVNS. DNA of the CDR3: TGTGCCAGCAGTGAAAAGGAGGCTAGCGGGACCCTCCTGGGGCAGTTCTTC. This translates into CASSEKEASGTLLGQFF.